A selection of T cell receptor beta chains follows, all from one sample in a study of T cell repertoires in cytomegalovirus infection. TCRdb redid the calling of the reads with MiXCR, one entry per CDR3 protein. Of almost 550,000 distinct CDR3 sequences detected, approximately 15% appear once; the ten largest clones hold 20% to 30%. Sequencing was carried out using CD8+ T cells from PBMCs. All receptors derive from a human donor in good health (CMV status not recorded). Some clones in this sample may be carry-over from other donors' samples. CDR3s include the opening cysteine and the closing phenylalanine or tryptophan. Each record gives: J gene, clone size, CDR3 length, V gene, CDR3 protein. Part of the rows lack a size; the others show once, few, many or a class for expanded clones.

>TRBJ2-1|few|17|TRBV24-1
CATSDPLGTSGRDEQFF
>TRBJ1-2|few|14|TRBV5-6
CASSMGQGGYGYTF
>TRBJ2-3|few|14|TRBV29-1
CSVRSGGGSDTQYF
>TRBJ2-3|many|14|TRBV11-2
CASSLADSTDTQYF
>TRBJ1-1|-|17|TRBV28
CASSTVREGGGNTEAFF
>TRBJ1-1|many|16|TRBV11-2
CASSKWDREQNTEAFF
>TRBJ2-1|many|13|TRBV6-1
CASSRTGYNEQFF
>TRBJ2-1|few|20|TRBV9
CASSVEGGGVWTSNANEQFF
>TRBJ2-1|many|15|TRBV6-1
CASSEGGSSYNEQFF
>TRBJ2-3|many|15|TRBV10-3
CATFQGTGTTDTQYF
>TRBJ1-1|-|12|TRBV20-1
CSASGRNTEAFF
>TRBJ1-2|-|15|TRBV5-6
CASSYWTDANYGYTF
>TRBJ2-7|few|15|TRBV3-1
CASSRGQALTYEQYF
>TRBJ2-7|many|12|TRBV11-2
CASSLGTNEQYF
>TRBJ2-3|-|15|TRBV28
CASSLGQEVTDTQYF
>TRBJ1-6|-|13|TRBV14
CASSQGRTSPLHF
>TRBJ1-2|-|11|TRBV6-5
CACSGPYGYTF
>TRBJ2-1|few|15|TRBV27
CASSLSHTPNNEQFF
>TRBJ1-1|-|14|TRBV27
CASSLFLDGTEAFF
>TRBJ2-1|-|12|TRBV7-9
CASSLGLAGPFF
>TRBJ2-1|many|17|TRBV2
CASSEAQGLAGYNEQFF
>TRBJ2-7|many|15|TRBV7-8
CASSPYLEGEHEQYF
>TRBJ2-3|few|13|TRBV9
CASSLEGVNTQYF
>TRBJ2-2|few|15|TRBV5-8
CASRGRDRSTGELFF
>TRBJ2-1|few|13|TRBV7-3
CASRGQGSNEQFF
>TRBJ1-6|-|15|TRBV20-1
CSARVVERGNSPLHF
>TRBJ2-2|-|16|TRBV7-3
CASSPREGGSTGELFF
>TRBJ1-4|many|16|TRBV11-2
CASSPGTLATNEKLFF
>TRBJ1-1|many|14|TRBV7-9
CASSLAKGWTEAFF
>TRBJ2-7|once|13|TRBV6-2/TRBV6-3
CASVRTGVGEQYF
>TRBJ1-6|few|16|TRBV27
CASSPYWAAGHSPLHF
>TRBJ2-3|few|17|TRBV30
CAWRGVASGLGADTQYF
>TRBJ1-1|-|15|TRBV19
CASSPFGGLDTEAFF
>TRBJ1-1|many|16|TRBV6-5
CASSYSTGARDTEAFF
>TRBJ2-2|many|16|TRBV7-9
CASSPPGHLNTGELFF
>TRBJ2-7|few|16|TRBV20-1
CSASFRPPMGTYEQYF
>TRBJ2-3|many|16|TRBV7-9
CASSSSGGPSTDTQYF
>TRBJ2-1|many|20|TRBV6-5
CASSYSAEGTGLKGWNEQFF
>TRBJ1-3|-|18|TRBV10-3
CAISEIGQSLNSGNTIYF
>TRBJ2-2|few|15|TRBV9
CASTPPAGGPGELFF
>TRBJ2-1|few|15|TRBV24-1
CATSAGTVLSNEQFF
>TRBJ2-1|many|14|TRBV4-1
CASSQSQGRDEQFF
>TRBJ1-5|many|16|TRBV7-2
CASSFSRQLSNQPQHF
>TRBJ2-3|few|16|TRBV9
CASSVAGGGAEDTQYF
>TRBJ2-7|many|13|TRBV12-3/TRBV12-4
CASSPSVSYEQYF
>TRBJ1-5|few|15|TRBV9
CASSEEGGRNQPQHF
>TRBJ1-1|many|14|TRBV12-3/TRBV12-4
CASSRLGGITEAFF
>TRBJ2-5|many|14|TRBV7-2
CASSLETYQETQYF